This is a list of T cell receptor beta chains from one sample in a study of T cells in Graves' hyperthyroidism and ophthalmopathy. Each CDR3 protein is one row after TCRdb ran MiXCR on the multiplex PCR reads. There are 500,000 to 650,000 distinct CDR3 sequences in the sample; approximately 49% occur only once, and around 44% lies in the top ten. The sample taken for sequencing was peripheral blood or thyroid tissue (not recorded which). All receptors come from an adult woman with Graves' disease, either hyperthyroidism or ophthalmopathy (not recorded which). CDR3s include the opening cysteine and the closing phenylalanine or tryptophan. The D gene is left open where the match is weak. Only some rows state a clone size, as once, few, many or a class for expanded clones.

D	size	V	J	DNA	CDR3
NA	many	TRBV12-3/TRBV12-4	TRBJ2-2	TGTGCCAGCAGTCCGAGTGGTGGCACCGGGGAGCTGTTTTTT	CASSPSGGTGELFF
TRBD1	NA	TRBV13	TRBJ2-5	TGTGCCAGCAGCTCCAGAGACGGGACAGGGATGGAGACCCAGTACTTC	CASSSRDGTGMETQYF
NA	NA	TRBV10-3	TRBJ2-7	TGTGCCATCAGTGAGGGACAAATCTACGAGCAGTACTTC	CAISEGQIYEQYF
TRBD2	NA	TRBV25-1	TRBJ2-7	TGTGCCAGCGTAGCGGGGGTTCACGAGCAGTACTTC	CASVAGVHEQYF
NA	few	TRBV5-1	TRBJ2-2	TGCGCCAGCGCGGATAACACCGGGGAGCTGTTTTTT	CASADNTGELFF
NA	many	TRBV2	TRBJ1-1	TGTGCCAGCAGTGAAGATTTAGCAGGGAGAAACACTGAAGCTTTCTTT	CASSEDLAGRNTEAFF
TRBD1	NA	TRBV10-3	TRBJ2-7	TGTGCCAGCAGCCTCGCGGCAGGGGGCTTGGAGTACTTC	CASSLAAGGLEYF
TRBD2	NA	TRBV10-3	TRBJ2-5	TGTGCCATCAGTGATTTGGGGGGGAATCAGCCCCAGTACTTC	CAISDLGGNQPQYF
NA	few	TRBV4-3	TRBJ2-3	TGCGCCAGCAGCCAAGAAACTACCAACACAGATACGCAGTATTTT	CASSQETTNTDTQYF
NA	NA	TRBV25-1	TRBJ2-5	TGTGCCAGCAGTGGCCCTGGACAGTCGACGGAGACCCAGTACTTC	CASSGPGQSTETQYF
TRBD2	many	TRBV29-1	TRBJ2-7	TGCAGCGGAGCGGGAGCATCGAGGGAGCAGTACTTC	CSGAGASREQYF
NA	few	TRBV5-1	TRBJ2-2	TGCGCCAGCAGACCCCAGGGGTCCACCGGGGAGCTGTTTTTT	CASRPQGSTGELFF
NA	NA	TRBV20-1	TRBJ1-6	TGCAGTGCTAGGGACAGCGCGGGACCCCTCCACTTT	CSARDSAGPLHF
NA	NA	TRBV20-1	TRBJ2-1	TGCAGTGCTTCGACAGGGCAGGGGGGGCTAGCGGCCAATGAGCAGTTCTTC	CSASTGQGGLAANEQFF
TRBD1	many	TRBV28	TRBJ1-2	TGTGCCAGCAGCCAGGGACAGGGTATGGGCTACACCTTC	CASSQGQGMGYTF
NA	once	TRBV20-1	TRBJ2-5	TGCAGTGCTAGAGTCCTAACGGGGTACCAAGAGACCCAGTACTTC	CSARVLTGYQETQYF
NA	NA	TRBV20-1	TRBJ1-6	TGCAGTGCTAGAGATCGAGGGGGGCGTTCACCCCTCCACTTT	CSARDRGGRSPLHF
TRBD2	NA	TRBV29-1	TRBJ2-5	TGCAGCGTTGTGTACAGCGGGGGGATTCAAGAGACCCAGTACTTC	CSVVYSGGIQETQYF
NA	once	TRBV29-1	TRBJ1-1	TGCAGCTACGGCTGGGAAACTGAAGCTTTCTTT	CSYGWETEAFF
NA	NA	TRBV19	TRBJ1-5	TGTGCCAGTTGGGCCCGGGGGAATCAGCCCCAGCATTTT	CASWARGNQPQHF
NA	NA	TRBV7-2	TRBJ1-1	TGTGCCAGCAGCCCACAGGGTGGGCGGAACACTGAAGCTTTCTTT	CASSPQGGRNTEAFF
NA	many	TRBV7-2	TRBJ2-7	TGTGCCAGCAGCCCGTCGGGGGCGAGTTACGTCGGGCAGTACTTC	CASSPSGASYVGQYF
NA	NA	TRBV10-3	TRBJ1-2	TGCGCCATCAGTACCACGCCAGCCCTTTATGGCTACACCTTC	CAISTTPALYGYTF
NA	NA	TRBV5-1	TRBJ2-6	TGCGCCAGCAGCCCCCAGGGAAACTCTGGGGCCAACGTCCTGACTTTC	CASSPQGNSGANVLTF
TRBD2	NA	TRBV7-9	TRBJ2-5	TGTGCCAGCAGCTTGGGCGGGACTAGCTTGGCTCAAGAGACCCAGTACTTC	CASSLGGTSLAQETQYF
NA	once	TRBV6-6	TRBJ1-5	TGTGCCAGCTCGGCCCTGGGGGAGAACAATCAGCCCCAGCATTTT	CASSALGENNQPQHF
TRBD1	NA	TRBV27	TRBJ2-7	TGTGCCAGCAGCTGGACAGGGCCCTCCTACGAGCAGTACTTC	CASSWTGPSYEQYF
TRBD1	many	TRBV6-5	TRBJ1-1	TGTGCCAGCAGTTACGGGACAGGGGGCTCGGCTTTCTTT	CASSYGTGGSAFF
TRBD2	NA	TRBV12-3/TRBV12-4	TRBJ2-7	TGTGCCGGCAGCTTGTCCCCCGGCGGGAGCAGTGGGGAGCAGTACTTC	CAGSLSPGGSSGEQYF
TRBD2	NA	TRBV7-6	TRBJ2-5	TGTGCCAGCAGCTTAGCCACTAGCGGGAGGAACACCGGGGAGACCCAGTACTTC	CASSLATSGRNTGETQYF
NA	NA	TRBV29-1	TRBJ2-5	TGCAGCGTTGATAGCCAAAAAGAGACCCAGTACTTC	CSVDSQKETQYF
TRBD2	NA	TRBV7-9	TRBJ2-2	TGTGCCAGCAGTCGACTAGCCTACGGGGAGCTGTTTTTT	CASSRLAYGELFF
NA	NA	TRBV19	TRBJ1-1	TGTGCCAGTAGTATACAGATCGGAGACACTGAAGCTTTCTTT	CASSIQIGDTEAFF
NA	NA	TRBV7-2	TRBJ2-7	TGTGCCAGCAGCTTAGTGGCTCCATCCTACGAGCAGTACTTC	CASSLVAPSYEQYF
TRBD1	many	TRBV5-8	TRBJ1-1	TGTGCCAGCAGCCCATCCGGGAGACAGGGGGCTTTCTTT	CASSPSGRQGAFF
NA	few	TRBV7-9	TRBJ1-1	TGTGCCAGCAGCTTCGTGGGACCGGGAGTAGCTTTCTTT	CASSFVGPGVAFF
NA	NA	TRBV13	TRBJ2-5	TGTGCCAGCAGCTTATCGGATGGCGGCATACAAGAGACCCAGTACTTC	CASSLSDGGIQETQYF
NA	many	TRBV12-3/TRBV12-4	TRBJ2-7	TGTGCCAGCAGTTTCCTGGGACTCGAGCAGTACTTC	CASSFLGLEQYF
TRBD1	NA	TRBV5-1	TRBJ1-1	TGCGCCAGCAGCGCGAGGGGGCCGGGGAACACTGAAGCTTTCTTT	CASSARGPGNTEAFF
NA	many	TRBV20-1	TRBJ2-7	TGCAGTGCTGCACGGGACCGGGTGGAGCAGTACTTC	CSAARDRVEQYF
NA	NA	TRBV14	TRBJ2-1	TGTGCCAGCAGCTTGCTCGCCCAACAAGGTGAGCAGTTCTTC	CASSLLAQQGEQFF
TRBD1	NA	TRBV24-1	TRBJ2-5	TGTGCCACCAGTGCCATCGGGACAGGGCAAGAGACCCAGTACTTC	CATSAIGTGQETQYF
NA	few	TRBV6-5	TRBJ1-1	TGTGCCACCTACCAGGGTAACACTGAAGCTTTCTTT	CATYQGNTEAFF
NA	NA	TRBV7-2	TRBJ1-6	TGTGCCAGCAGCTTAGCGCTAACGGCCGATTCACCCCTCCACTTT	CASSLALTADSPLHF
NA	NA	TRBV6-4	TRBJ1-5	TGTGCCAGCAGTGACTCCGCTCAGGGTAACGCCCAGCATTTT	CASSDSAQGNAQHF
NA	many	TRBV7-8	TRBJ1-3	TGTGCCAGCAGCAGCAGGGCTGGAAACACCATATATTTT	CASSSRAGNTIYF
TRBD1	NA	TRBV15	TRBJ1-5	TGTGCCACCAGCAGTTTGGAGGGGGCGCGACAGCCCCAGCATTTT	CATSSLEGARQPQHF
NA	NA	TRBV29-1	TRBJ1-5	TGCAGCCAAGAGGTAAGATCGGTTCAGCCCCAGCATTTT	CSQEVRSVQPQHF
NA	once	TRBV20-1	TRBJ1-3	TGCAGTGCTAGAGCTGGAGGAGGGAACACCATATATTTT	CSARAGGGNTIYF
NA	once	TRBV29-1	TRBJ1-1	TGCAGCGTTGTTTGGGGTGGGTGGGCTGAAGCTTTCTTT	CSVVWGGWAEAFF
NA	many	TRBV5-6	TRBJ2-7	TGTGCCAGTTATGGGGCAGGGTACGAGCAGTACTTC	CASYGAGYEQYF
NA	many	TRBV20-1	TRBJ2-7	TGCAGTGCTAGAGATACTAGCAGCTACGAGCAGTACTTC	CSARDTSSYEQYF
NA	NA	TRBV12-3/TRBV12-4	TRBJ2-5	TGTGCCAGCAGCTTAGCCAGAGTGACCCAGTACTTC	CASSLARVTQYF
NA	few	TRBV7-9	TRBJ2-6	TGCGCCAGCAGTGGGGTTACTGGGGCCAACGTCCTGACTTTC	CASSGVTGANVLTF
NA	NA	TRBV5-6	TRBJ2-6	TGTGCCAGCAGCTTGACGGACTCTGGGGCCAACGTCCTGACTTTC	CASSLTDSGANVLTF
TRBD1	many	TRBV7-9	TRBJ2-7	TGTGCCAGCAGCCTGGGACAGGCTCGCGTCTACGAGCAGTACTTC	CASSLGQARVYEQYF
TRBD1	NA	TRBV20-1	TRBJ1-5	TGCAGTGCCCCTGAGGTCCTGGGACAGGGAATGGATCAGCCCCAGCATTTT	CSAPEVLGQGMDQPQHF